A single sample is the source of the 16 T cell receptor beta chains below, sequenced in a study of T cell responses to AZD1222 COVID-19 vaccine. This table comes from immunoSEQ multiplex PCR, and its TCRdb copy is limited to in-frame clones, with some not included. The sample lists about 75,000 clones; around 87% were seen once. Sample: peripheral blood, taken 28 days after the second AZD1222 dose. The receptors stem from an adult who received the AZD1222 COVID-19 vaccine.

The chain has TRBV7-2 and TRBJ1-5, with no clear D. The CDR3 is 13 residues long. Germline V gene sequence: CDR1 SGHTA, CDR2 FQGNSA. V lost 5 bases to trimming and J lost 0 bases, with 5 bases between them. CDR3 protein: CASSLSSNQPQHF. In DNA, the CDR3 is TGTGCCAGCAGCCTCAGTAGCAATCAGCCCCAGCATTTT.

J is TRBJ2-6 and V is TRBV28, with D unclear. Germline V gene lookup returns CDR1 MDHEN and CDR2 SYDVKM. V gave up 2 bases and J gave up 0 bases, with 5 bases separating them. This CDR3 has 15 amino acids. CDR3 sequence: CASSLIASGANVLTF. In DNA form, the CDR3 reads TGTGCCAGCAGTTTAATCGCCTCTGGGGCCAACGTCCTGACTTTC.

The CDR3 DNA is TGTGCCAGCTATATTTTACGGGGAGATGAGCAGTTCTTC. Protein product: CASYILRGDEQFF. The chain recombines TRBV2 with TRBJ2-1; possibly TRBD2 for D (5 bases). The CDR3 loop spans 13 amino acids. CDR1 SNHLY and CDR2 FYNNEI come from the germline V gene. Trimming took off 8 bases at V and 8 bases at J, with 16 bases between the two ends.

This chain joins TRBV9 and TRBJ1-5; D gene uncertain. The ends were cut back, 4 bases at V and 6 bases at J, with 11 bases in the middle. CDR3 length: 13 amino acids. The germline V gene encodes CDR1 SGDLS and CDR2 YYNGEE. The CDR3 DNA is TGTGCCAGCAGCCCCGAGGGAGGTCAGCCCCAGCATTTT. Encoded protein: CASSPEGGQPQHF.

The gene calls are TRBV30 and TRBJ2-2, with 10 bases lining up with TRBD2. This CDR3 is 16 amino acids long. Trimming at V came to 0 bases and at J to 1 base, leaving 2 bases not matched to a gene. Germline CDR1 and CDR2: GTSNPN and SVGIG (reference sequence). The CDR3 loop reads CAWSVPSGGNTGELFF. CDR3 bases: TGTGCCTGGAGTGTCCCTAGCGGGGGGAACACCGGGGAGCTGTTTTTT.

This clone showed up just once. This chain's CDR3 is CASSQDSRRDTEAFF. CDR3 DNA sequence: TGCGCCAGCAGCCAAGATTCCAGGAGGGACACTGAAGCTTTCTTT. The rearrangement uses TRBV4-1 and TRBJ1-1; D remains ambiguous. The V end lost 0 bases, the J end lost 3 bases, and 11 bases lay between the germline ends. The CDR3 covers 15 residues. Germline V gives CDR1 MGHRA, CDR2 YSYEKL.

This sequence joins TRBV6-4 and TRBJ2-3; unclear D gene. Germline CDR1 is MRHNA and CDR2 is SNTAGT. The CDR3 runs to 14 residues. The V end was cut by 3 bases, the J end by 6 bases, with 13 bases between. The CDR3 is CASSDFHGLDTQYF. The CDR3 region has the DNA TGTGCCAGCAGTGATTTTCATGGGCTCGATACGCAGTATTTT.

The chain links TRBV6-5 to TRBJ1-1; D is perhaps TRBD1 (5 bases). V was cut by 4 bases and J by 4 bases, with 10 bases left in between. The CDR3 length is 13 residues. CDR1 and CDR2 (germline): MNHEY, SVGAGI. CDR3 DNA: TGTGCCAGCAGTTTCAGTAGGGGCACTGAAGCTTTCTTT. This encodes CASSFSRGTEAFF.

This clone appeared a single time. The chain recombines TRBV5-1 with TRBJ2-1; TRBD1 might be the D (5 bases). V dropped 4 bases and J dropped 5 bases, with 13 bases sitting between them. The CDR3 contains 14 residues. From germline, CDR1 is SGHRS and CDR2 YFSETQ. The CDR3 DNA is TGCGCCAGCAGCCCCCATGACAGAAACAATGAGCAGTTCTTC. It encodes CASSPHDRNNEQFF.

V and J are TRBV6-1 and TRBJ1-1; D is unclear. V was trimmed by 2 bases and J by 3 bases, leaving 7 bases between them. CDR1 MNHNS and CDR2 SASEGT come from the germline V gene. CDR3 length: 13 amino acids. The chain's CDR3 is CASSEPRYTEAFF. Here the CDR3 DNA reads TGTGCCAGCAGTGAACCCAGGTACACTGAAGCTTTCTTT.

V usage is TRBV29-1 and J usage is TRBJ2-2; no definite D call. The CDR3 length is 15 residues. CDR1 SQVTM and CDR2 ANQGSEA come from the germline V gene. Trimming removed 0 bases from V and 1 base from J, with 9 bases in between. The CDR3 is CSVEDSRVNTGELFF. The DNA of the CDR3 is TGCAGCGTTGAAGATTCTCGGGTGAACACCGGGGAGCTGTTTTTT.

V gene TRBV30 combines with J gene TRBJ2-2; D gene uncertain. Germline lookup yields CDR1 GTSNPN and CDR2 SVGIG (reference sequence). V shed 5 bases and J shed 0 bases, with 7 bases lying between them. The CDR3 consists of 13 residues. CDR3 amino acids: CAWRLPNTGELFF. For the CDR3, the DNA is TGTGCCTGGCGACTGCCGAACACCGGGGAGCTGTTTTTT.

The CDR3 DNA follows: TGTGCCAGCAGTTTTGACCCAGAGAGCTACACCTTC. Its translation: CASSFDPESYTF. The V call is TRBV28, the J call TRBJ1-2; D not resolved. The CDR3 is 12 residues long. Trimming left V 3 bases short and J 9 bases short, with 11 bases between. Germline CDR1 MDHEN, CDR2 SYDVKM.

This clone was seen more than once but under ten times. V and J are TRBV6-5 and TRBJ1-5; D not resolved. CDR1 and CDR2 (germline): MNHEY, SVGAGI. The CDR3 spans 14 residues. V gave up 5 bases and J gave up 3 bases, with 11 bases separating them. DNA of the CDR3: TGTGCCAGCAGTCCCGACGGATACAATCAGCCCCAGCATTTT. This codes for CASSPDGYNQPQHF.

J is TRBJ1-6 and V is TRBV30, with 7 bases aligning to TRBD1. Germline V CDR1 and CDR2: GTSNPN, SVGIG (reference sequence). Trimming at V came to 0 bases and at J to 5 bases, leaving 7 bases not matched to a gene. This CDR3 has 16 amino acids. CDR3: CAWSVPWTGDNSPLHF. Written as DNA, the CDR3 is TGTGCCTGGAGTGTACCGTGGACAGGTGATAATTCACCCCTCCACTTT.

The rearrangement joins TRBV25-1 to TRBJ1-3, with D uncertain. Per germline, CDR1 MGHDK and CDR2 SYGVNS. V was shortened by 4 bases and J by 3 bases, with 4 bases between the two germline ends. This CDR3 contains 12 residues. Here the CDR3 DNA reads TGTGCCAGCAGTGCCTTTGGAAACACCATATATTTT. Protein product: CASSAFGNTIYF.